Listed here are 11 T cell receptor beta chains from one sample, sequenced in a study of T-cell memory formation after mild COVID-19. Using its own MiXCR run on the 5' RACE reads, TCRdb lists one record per CDR3 protein. The sample lists roughly 450,000 distinct CDR3 sequences; around a sixth were seen once. The specimen was PBMCs or a T cell subset sorted from them (not recorded which). All receptors derive from an adult woman who had mild COVID-19 (a few samples of this study predate the infection). Cell type and time point are not known.

The table lists this clonotype with a few counts. The V and J genes are TRBV2 and TRBJ1-1; unclear D gene. V was cut by 4 bases and J by 1 base, with 10 bases left in between. Germline V CDR1 and CDR2: SNHLY, FYNNEI. The CDR3 is made up of 14 amino acids. This CDR3 is CASSAVARNTEAFF. The DNA for the CDR3 is TGTGCCAGCAGTGCGGTAGCCAGGAACACTGAAGCTTTCTTT. The entire variable domain, with the rest obtained from reference TRBV2 and TRBJ1-1, is as follows: EPEVTQTPSHQVTQMGQEVILRCVPISNHLYFYWYRQILGQKVEFLVSFYNNEISEKSEIFDDQFSVERPDGSNFTLKIRSTKLEDSAMYFCASSAVARNTEAFFGQGTRLTVV.

J is TRBJ2-3 and V is TRBV20-1, with TRBD2 identical over 9 bases. CDR3 length: 17 residues. The germline CDR1 and CDR2 sequences are DFQATT and SNEGSKA (reference sequence). DNA of the CDR3: TGCAGCTACTCCCATTTTAGCGGGAGCAGACAGGGAGATACGCAGTATTTT. Its protein is CSYSHFSGSRQGDTQYF.

V is TRBV4-1 and J is TRBJ1-1, with TRBD1 identical over 7 bases. Germline CDR1 MGHRA, CDR2 YSYEKL. This CDR3 spans 16 amino acids. The junction had 11 bases not matched to a gene; V was cut back by 2 bases and J by 5 bases. The CDR3 reads CASSQRGTALRTEAFF. DNA for the CDR3: TGCGCCAGCAGCCAACGCGGGACAGCCCTTCGTACTGAAGCTTTCTTT.

The rearrangement joins TRBV4-1 to TRBJ2-7; D not certain. This CDR3 contains 14 residues. Trimming pared 1 base from V and 1 base from J, leaving 8 bases between. Germline-derived CDR1 and CDR2 are MGHRA and YSYEKL. In DNA form, the CDR3 reads TGCGCCAGCAGCCAAGGGCTAGAGTCCTACGAGCAGTACTTC. This codes for CASSQGLESYEQYF.

This chain links TRBV4-3 with TRBJ2-5; maybe TRBD1 (5 bases). The V and J ends lost 4 bases and 2 bases respectively, with 8 bases between them. The length of the CDR3 is 13 residues. In germline, CDR1 is LGHNA, CDR2 YSLEER. CDR3 in amino acids: CASSLTAQETQYF. Written as DNA, the CDR3 is TGCGCCAGCAGCCTGACAGCACAAGAGACCCAGTACTTC.

V gene TRBV5-4 combines with J gene TRBJ1-1; tentatively, D is TRBD1 (5 bases). The CDR3 has 13 amino acids. Germline assignment: CDR1 SGHNT and CDR2 YYREEE (reference sequence). Trimming took 5 bases from V and 5 from J, leaving 13 bases between them. This chain's CDR3 is CASRPQGETEAFF. CDR3 DNA sequence: TGTGCCAGCAGGCCCCAGGGAGAGACTGAAGCTTTCTTT.

This clonotype has only a few counts. CDR3 sequence reads: CASSVTEAFF. The CDR3 DNA sequence: TGTGCCAGCAGCGTCACTGAAGCTTTCTTT. The V gene is TRBV7-9, the J gene TRBJ1-1; D not certain. This CDR3 is built from 10 residues. Germline-derived CDR1 and CDR2 are SEHNR and FQNEAQ (reference sequence). Trimming took off 5 bases at V and 4 bases at J, with 2 bases between the two ends.

This clonotype showed up just a few times. The rearrangement uses TRBV15 and TRBJ2-6, with D possibly TRBD1 on 6 matching bases. Looked up from germline, CDR1 is LNHNV and CDR2 is YYDKDF (reference sequence). The CDR3 loop spans 17 amino acids. The V and J ends lost 3 bases and 0 bases respectively, with 12 bases between them. The chain's CDR3 is CATSRPTGLSGANVLTF. CDR3 DNA sequence: TGTGCCACCAGCAGGCCGACAGGCCTCTCTGGGGCCAACGTCCTGACTTTC.

The chain uses TRBV7-2 and TRBJ2-5; D is possibly TRBD2 (6 bases). The V and J ends lost 5 bases and 4 bases respectively, with 14 bases between them. The germline V gene encodes CDR1 SGHTA and CDR2 FQGNSA. The CDR3 contains 14 residues. CDR3 DNA: TGTGCCAGCAGCCCTCCGGGACTTGGAGAGACCCAGTACTTC. This gives the protein CASSPPGLGETQYF.

This clonotype was picked up a small number of times. This rearrangement joins TRBV20-1 to TRBJ2-3; tentative D call: TRBD2 (6 bases). CDR3 length: 13 residues. CDR1 is DFQATT, CDR2 SNEGSKA, per germline (reference sequence). Between the trimmed V and J ends, which lost 1 base and 5 bases, there was a span of 10 bases. The CDR3 sequence is CSARGRGRDTQYF. CDR3 coding DNA: TGCAGTGCTAGAGGCCGGGGGAGAGATACGCAGTATTTT.

The chain joins TRBV12-3 or TRBV12-4 to TRBJ2-7; 7 bases match TRBD1. This CDR3 contains 13 residues. J was trimmed by 2 bases and V by 7 bases; bases with no gene match: 5. CDR3 sequence reads: CASTPGQTYEQYF. The CDR3 bases are TGTGCCAGCACCCCGGGACAGACCTACGAGCAGTACTTC.